This T cell receptor beta chain comes out of a study of cytomegalovirus exposure and HLA in healthy donors. Study-wide findings and caveats: The study assumed roughly uniform donor sequencing depth for presence/absence analyses. Highest at DRB1 and lowest at HLA-C, TCR association rates differed among HLA loci in a later analysis.

This clone is a singleton in its sample. The target antigen is unknown. The CDR3 has 13 amino acids. The V gene end was trimmed by 5 bases and the J gene end by 7 bases; junction bases not matched to a gene: 5. Germline V gene lookup returns CDR1 GTSNPN and CDR2 SVGIG (reference sequence). Donors likely had unrecorded immune exposures despite being nominally healthy when sampled. Primers: 60 Vbeta forward and 13 Jbeta reverse. Libraries were prepared by immunoSEQ multiplex PCR; TCRdb keeps only in-frame clonotypes and omits some of them. The sample consists of under 150,000 clones, around 78% of them appearing once.

The sample taken for sequencing was PBMCs. The gene calls are TRBV30 and TRBJ2-1, with 10 bases aligning to TRBD2. The sequence derives from a woman between 40 and 55 years old in good health and CMV-seropositive. The CDR3 protein is CAWEREGRNEQFF. The CDR3 DNA follows: TGTGCCTGGGAGCGGGAGGGCCGGAATGAGCAGTTCTTC.